This TCR beta chain was profiled in a study of immune heterogeneity within non-small cell lung tumors. Genomic DNA from bulk tumor acted as the template, and 450 to 700 ng was loaded per sample. Widely spaced biopsies, several per primary tumor, were obtained at surgery. Before undergoing curative surgery, patients had newly diagnosed non-small cell lung cancer that was untreated. This clonotype was observed at least ten times. CDR1 and CDR2 from the germline V gene are SGHVS and FNYEAQ. V was cut by 5 bases and J by 9 bases, with 17 bases left in between. The CDR3 has 14 residues. TCR beta CDR3 was amplified by multiplex PCR, first round roughly 10 cycles, 32 V and 13 J primers. In TCRdb, the multiplex PCR reads were re-called with MiXCR into one record per CDR3 protein. The sample carries some 10,000 distinct CDR3 sequences, 17% recorded once.

The chain carries TRBV7-6 and TRBJ1-5; D not resolved. The sequence derives from a man aged 35 to 55 with non-small cell lung cancer. Sequences were obtained from lung tumor tissue. CDR3 protein: CASSPLTSLGPQHF. The DNA for the CDR3 is TGTGCCAGCAGCCCACTGACCTCTCTAGGGCCCCAGCATTTT.